This T cell receptor beta chain was recorded in a study of T-cell reconstitution after alpha-beta-depleted transplantation in children. Germline CDR1 is SEHNR and CDR2 is FQNEAQ (reference sequence). The CDR3 contains 13 residues. The study's findings and limits: Several hundred expanded graft clones reportedly gave rise to the alpha-beta T cells present about two months after transplant. Once a year had passed after transplant, T-cell counts and diversity came mostly from newly produced T cells. Some patients' high day-60 TCRbeta diversity was traced to surviving recipient T cells and thymic progenitors.

Regarding this clonotype: Its antigen remains unknown. The junction and the germline gene differ at one end; a read error may be behind it.

This sample's TCRbeta library carried unique molecular identifier barcodes. TCRdb used MiXCR to reprocess the PCR reads, holding one entry per CDR3 protein. The top ten clones hold approximately 40% of a sample with around 25,000 distinct CDR3 sequences, roughly a sixth of them seen once. The specimen was PBMCs, mostly from graft donor cells, collected 60 days after TCRalphabeta/CD19-depleted stem cell transplant. This TCR was recovered from a male patient under 10 years old who had a stem cell transplant for acute lymphoblastic leukemia, so the T cells may come from the graft donor. This rearrangement joins TRBV7-9 to TRBJ1-5, with a possible D match to TRBD1 (5 bases). CDR3 region: CASSLGGESAQRF. CDR3 nucleotides: TGTGCCAGCAGCTTAGGGGGCGAGAGCGCCCAGCGTTTT.